This T cell receptor (beta chain) was obtained from a study of identical twins. Everyone who gave samples was a healthy Caucasian. TCRdb passed the 5' RACE reads through MiXCR, listing each CDR3 protein once. The sample has more than 200,000 distinct CDR3 sequences, roughly a tenth seen once. This clonotype was picked up a small number of times. The sequenced sample consisted of memory (CD45RO+) T cells sorted from blood. The receptor comes from a young woman in good health.

The CDR3 DNA follows: TGTGCCAGCAGCTTAAATCAGGGGGCGCGTGAGCAGTACTTC. Its translation: CASSLNQGAREQYF. The genes are TRBV7-9 and TRBJ2-7; 8 bases map to TRBD1. The germline V gene encodes CDR1 SEHNR and CDR2 FQNEAQ (reference sequence). The CDR3 extends over 14 amino acids. With 2 bases clipped from V and 7 bases from J, the junction kept 7 bases outside the gene matches.